A selection of T cell receptor beta chains follows, all from one sample in a study of cytomegalovirus exposure and HLA in healthy donors. The data were produced by immunoSEQ multiplex PCR, yet TCRdb's version contains in-frame clones alone and is incomplete. In total, the table holds just over 200,000 clones. The source material was PBMCs. These receptor sequences come from a girl aged 2 to 10 in good health and CMV-seropositive. The CDR3 runs from the conserved cysteine through the conserved F or W. Each record gives: J gene, D gene, V gene, CDR3 DNA, CDR3 protein. D genes are given only for firm matches.

TRBJ2-5 | TRBD1 | TRBV28 | TGTGCCAGCGGAGAGGTCGGGACAGGTGAGGAGACCCAGTACTTC | CASGEVGTGEETQYF
TRBJ1-1 | NA | TRBV7-9 | TGTGCCAGCAGCTTAGCGCGGGGGCCTATGAACACTGAAGCTTTCTTT | CASSLARGPMNTEAFF
TRBJ2-1 | TRBD2 | TRBV7-6 | TGTGCCAGCAGCCTTGGGACTAGCGTAAACAATGAGCAGTTCTTC | CASSLGTSVNNEQFF
TRBJ2-7 | TRBD1 | TRBV28 | TGTGCCAGCAGCCCAGGACAGGACGTATCCTACGAGCAGTACTTC | CASSPGQDVSYEQYF
TRBJ2-7 | NA | TRBV28 | TGTGCCAGCAGCCGCAGGGATCCGTTTACCTACGAGCAGTACTTC | CASSRRDPFTYEQYF
TRBJ2-7 | TRBD2 | TRBV6-1 | TGTGCCAGCAGTGAAGAAGGTAGCGGGACCCCCCTAGGTTTGAAGCAGTACTTC | CASSEEGSGTPLGLKQYF
TRBJ2-5 | NA | TRBV10-2 | TGCGCCAGCAGTCCTGATCGTTTCGGCCAGTACTTC | CASSPDRFGQYF
TRBJ2-7 | TRBD2 | TRBV11-2 | TGTGCCAGCAGCTTAGGGGGGGGGCAGTACTTC | CASSLGGGQYF
TRBJ2-5 | NA | TRBV2 | TGTGCCACCCGGTGGACAGACTTTCAAGAGACCCAGTACTTC | CATRWTDFQETQYF
TRBJ2-2 | TRBD2 | TRBV25-1 | TGTGCCAGCAGTGACCCGGGAGGGTCGAACACCGGGGAGCTGTTTTTT | CASSDPGGSNTGELFF
TRBJ1-3 | NA | TRBV29-1 | TGCAGTGCGGACAGCTCCGTCTCTGGAAACACCATATATTTT | CSADSSVSGNTIYF
TRBJ2-7 | NA | TRBV5-1 | TGCGCCAGCAGCGGTGGGGCCTCTTCCTACGAGCAGTACTTC | CASSGGASSYEQYF
TRBJ1-2 | TRBD1 | TRBV5-1 | TGCGCCAGCAGCTTGGGGGACAGGGGAAATCGTGGCTACACCTTC | CASSLGDRGNRGYTF
TRBJ1-6 | NA | TRBV2 | TGTGCCAGCACTACCGACCTAGCTTACTCACCCCTCCACTTT | CASTTDLAYSPLHF
TRBJ2-7 | NA | TRBV18 | TGTGCCAGCTCCTCACCGGGGGGCCGAGAGCAGTACTTC | CASSSPGGREQYF
TRBJ1-5 | NA | TRBV25-1 | TGTGCCAGCAGTGGCAGGGTTGGCAATCAGCCCCAGCATTTT | CASSGRVGNQPQHF
TRBJ2-7 | NA | TRBV5-4 | TGTGCCAGCAGCTTGGCGGGGCGGGAACCCTACGAGCAGTACTTC | CASSLAGREPYEQYF
TRBJ2-3 | NA | TRBV28 | TGTGCCAGCAGTCCTAGTTGGAGCACAGATACGCAGTATTTT | CASSPSWSTDTQYF
TRBJ2-1 | NA | TRBV11-2 | TGTGCCAGCAGCTGGGCCAGCACAAATGAGCAGTTCTTC | CASSWASTNEQFF
TRBJ2-3 | NA | TRBV18 | TGTGCCAGCTCACCACCGACGAGGATTATGGATACGCAGTATTTT | CASSPPTRIMDTQYF
TRBJ2-5 | NA | TRBV10-3 | TGTGCCATCCCTGGGAGCCAAGAGACCCAGTACTTC | CAIPGSQETQYF
TRBJ2-1 | TRBD2 | TRBV2 | TGTGCCAGCAGTGACGGACTAGCGGGTTATGAGCAGTTCTTC | CASSDGLAGYEQFF
TRBJ2-4 | TRBD1 | TRBV18 | TGTGCCAGCTCAAATACTGGCAGGGGGACCCAAAACATTCAGTACTTC | CASSNTGRGTQNIQYF
TRBJ2-1 | TRBD2 | TRBV7-8 | TGTGCCAGCAGCTTAGTACGACTAGCGGGAGGGAGCTCCTACAATGAGCAGTTCTTC | CASSLVRLAGGSSYNEQFF
TRBJ2-1 | NA | TRBV27 | TGTGCCAGCAGTTTATCCGGGGTCCCTAGGGAGCAGTTCTTC | CASSLSGVPREQFF
TRBJ2-3 | TRBD2 | TRBV7-3 | TGTGCCAGCAGCTTCGGGGGGGGGAGCACAGATACGCAGTATTTT | CASSFGGGSTDTQYF
TRBJ2-7 | NA | TRBV19 | TGTGCCTCAAGCTCAAGCTCCTACGAGCAGTACTTC | CASSSSSYEQYF
TRBJ1-2 | NA | TRBV25-1 | TGTGCCAGCAGTCCCGTGGGGGGGTTCGATGGCTACACCTTC | CASSPVGGFDGYTF
TRBJ2-7 | TRBD2 | TRBV28 | TGTGCCAGCAGTTTAAGACTAGCGGGAGTTGGGGTCTACGAGCAGTACTTC | CASSLRLAGVGVYEQYF
TRBJ2-5 | TRBD2 | TRBV2 | TGTGCCAGCCGGGGGACTAGCGGGAGCTGGGAGACCCAGTACTTC | CASRGTSGSWETQYF
TRBJ2-2 | NA | TRBV30 | TGTGCCTGGAGTCCCCGGGACACGAACACCGGGGAGCTGTTTTTT | CAWSPRDTNTGELFF
TRBJ2-7 | NA | TRBV5-1 | TGCGCCAGCAGCTTTTTTTATACAGGGTACGAGCAGTACTTC | CASSFFYTGYEQYF
TRBJ2-3 | NA | TRBV2 | TGTGCCAGCAAAGAAGAACTGAGCACAGATACGCAGTATTTT | CASKEELSTDTQYF
TRBJ2-1 | TRBD2 | TRBV14 | TGTGCCAGCAGCGGGGGACTAGCGGTGCTCAATGAGCAGTTCTTC | CASSGGLAVLNEQFF
TRBJ2-5 | NA | TRBV25-1 | TGTGCCAGCAGTGAGACACAGGGAGAAGAGACCCAGTACTTC | CASSETQGEETQYF
TRBJ2-1 | TRBD1 | TRBV28 | TGTGCCCTTGGGGCCGGGACAGCTTACAATGAGCAGTTCTTC | CALGAGTAYNEQFF
TRBJ2-1 | TRBD2 | TRBV11-3 | TGTGCCAGCAGCTTGGGACTATACAATGAGCAGTTCTTC | CASSLGLYNEQFF
TRBJ2-3 | TRBD2 | TRBV6-5 | TGTGCCAGCAGTCCAGCGGGAGTGAGCACAGATACGCAGTATTTT | CASSPAGVSTDTQYF
TRBJ2-7 | TRBD2 | TRBV28 | TGTGCCAGCAGCCCAGGGAGGGGCTCCTACGAGCAGTACTTC | CASSPGRGSYEQYF
TRBJ2-3 | NA | TRBV29-1 | TGCAGCGTTGACTCTAGCACAGATACGCAGTATTTT | CSVDSSTDTQYF
TRBJ2-1 | NA | TRBV13 | TGTGCCAGCAGCTCTTATGGGCAGGGTCCTCAAAATGAGCAGTTCTTC | CASSSYGQGPQNEQFF
TRBJ2-1 | NA | TRBV15 | TGTGCCACCAGCAGGGGGGAGGAGCGCGAGCAGTTCTTC | CATSRGEEREQFF
TRBJ1-2 | NA | TRBV27 | TGTGCCAGCAGTTTAGCAGGGGCCGATTTTAACTATGGCTACACCTTC | CASSLAGADFNYGYTF
TRBJ2-1 | TRBD2 | TRBV10-2 | TGCGCCAGCACTCCTAGCGGGAGGATCCATGAGCAGTTCTTC | CASTPSGRIHEQFF
TRBJ1-5 | NA | TRBV2 | TGTGCCAGCAGTGAAGTTCGGAATCAGCCCCAGCATTTT | CASSEVRNQPQHF
TRBJ1-5 | NA | TRBV6-5 | TGTGCCAGCAGTTACTCCCAATTGAATCAGCCCCAGCATTTT | CASSYSQLNQPQHF
TRBJ2-7 | NA | TRBV28 | TGTGCCAGCAGTTTAGCGGGCGGGACAGAGGTTAACGAGCAGTACTTC | CASSLAGGTEVNEQYF
TRBJ2-2 | TRBD2 | TRBV6-4 | TGTGCCAGCAGTAGCGGGAGGGACACCGGGGAGCTGTTTTTT | CASSSGRDTGELFF
TRBJ2-2 | NA | TRBV14 | TGTGCCAGCAGCCAAGGGGACTTCGGTAACACCGGGGAGCTGTTTTTT | CASSQGDFGNTGELFF
TRBJ2-2 | NA | TRBV7-2 | TGTGCCAGCAGCCCATTCCGGGGGGCGGACACCGGGGAGCTGTTTTTT | CASSPFRGADTGELFF
TRBJ2-7 | NA | TRBV28 | TGTGCCAGCAGTTTATTTACAGGGAACTCGGGCGAGCAGTACTTC | CASSLFTGNSGEQYF
TRBJ2-5 | TRBD1 | TRBV5-6 | TGTGCCAGCAGCTTCATCGGGACAGGGGGCGAGACCCAGTACTTC | CASSFIGTGGETQYF
TRBJ2-6 | NA | TRBV18 | TGTGCCAGCTCACCACTCGAGACAGGGAGGTCCTCTGGGGCCAACGTCCTGACTTTC | CASSPLETGRSSGANVLTF
TRBJ2-1 | TRBD2 | TRBV9 | TGTGCCAGCAGCGTCGGGGGGACTAGGAGCAATGAGCAGTTCTTC | CASSVGGTRSNEQFF